Sequencing of this T cell receptor beta chain was carried out in a study of blood T cell repertoires in COVID-19. Study-level information: Acute-phase and convalescent COVID-19 samples originated in the United States, Italy and Spain. PBMCs, B-cell-depleted T cells, or T cells were the source of the cDNA or gDNA that made up the material.

Generated by immunoSEQ multiplex PCR, the TCRdb table keeps only in-frame clones and is missing some. The data show some 300,000 clones, over 90% seen once. Cohorts were assigned according to the clinical history that participants reported. Within the 2 weeks before study entry, each person in the exposed group met a COVID-19 case. The V and J ends lost 3 bases and 6 bases, in that order; junction bases with no gene match: 3. The CDR3 has 13 residues. The chain carries TRBV12-3 or TRBV12-4 and TRBJ2-7; 9 nucleotides line up with TRBD2. This clonotype was obtained from a woman aged 25 to 39 who had been exposed to COVID-19. The sample comprised PBMCs or T cells enriched from blood (not recorded which). CDR3 DNA sequence: TGTGCCAGCAGTTTTAGTAGCGGGGGCGAGCAGTACTTC. Encoded protein: CASSFSSGGEQYF.